This T cell receptor beta chain was observed in a study of CD8 T cells in ankylosing spondylitis. General study points: Matched synovial fluid from ankylosing spondylitis patients was reported to be enriched for disease-linked clones. Apparently characteristic of ankylosing spondylitis blood was a TCR beta motif (fewer than 10 highly homologous variants).

CDR3 length: 13 residues. Germline V gene lookup returns CDR1 LGHDT and CDR2 YNNKEL (reference sequence). Trimming took 0 bases from V and 6 from J, leaving 7 bases between them. As for this clonotype: Its specificity is unknown.

Quantitative molecular-barcoded 5'-RACE generated the TCR beta libraries. TCRdb reanalysed the 5' RACE reads using MiXCR and keeps one entry per CDR3 protein. The repertoire holds some 400,000 distinct CDR3 sequences, with approximately 20% as singletons. The rearrangement joins TRBV3-1 to TRBJ2-3, with D uncertain. The material sequenced was blood, either unsorted or a sorted T cell fraction (not recorded which). This clonotype originated in a male donor with ankylosing spondylitis. The CDR3 nucleotides are TGTGCCAGCAGCCAAGATCGTAGGGATACGCAGTATTTT. Translating gives CASSQDRRDTQYF.